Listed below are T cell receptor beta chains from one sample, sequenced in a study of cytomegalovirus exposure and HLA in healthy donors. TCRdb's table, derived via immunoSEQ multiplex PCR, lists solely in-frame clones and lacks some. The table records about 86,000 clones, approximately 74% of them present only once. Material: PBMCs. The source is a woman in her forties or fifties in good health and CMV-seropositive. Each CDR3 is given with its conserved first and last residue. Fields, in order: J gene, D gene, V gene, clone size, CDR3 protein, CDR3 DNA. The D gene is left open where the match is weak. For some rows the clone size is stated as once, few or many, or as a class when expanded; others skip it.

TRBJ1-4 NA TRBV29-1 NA CSVAVVEKLFF TGCAGCGTTGCCGTAGTAGAAAAACTGTTTTTT
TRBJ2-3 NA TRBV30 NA CAWSVGGADTQYF TGTGCCTGGAGTGTTGGAGGGGCGGATACGCAGTATTTT
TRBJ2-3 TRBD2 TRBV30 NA CAWSVGTSRIDTQYF TGTGCCTGGAGTGTTGGGACTAGCCGAATCGATACGCAGTATTTT
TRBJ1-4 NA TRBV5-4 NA CASSSGGFEKLFF TGTGCCAGCAGCTCCGGGGGTTTTGAAAAACTGTTTTTT
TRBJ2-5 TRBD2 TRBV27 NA CASRLTSRSRETQYF TGTGCCAGCCGACTGACTAGCCGATCGAGGGAGACCCAGTACTTC
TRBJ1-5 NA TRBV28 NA CASRSDAGGNQPQHF TGTGCCAGCAGGTCCGACGCGGGGGGGAATCAGCCCCAGCATTTT
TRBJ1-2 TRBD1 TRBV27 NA CASSPRPGRGLVYGYTF TGTGCCAGCAGCCCCAGGCCGGGCAGGGGGTTGGTCTATGGCTACACCTTC
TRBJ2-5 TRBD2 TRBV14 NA CASSHRLAVHQETQYF TGTGCCAGCAGCCACAGACTAGCGGTACACCAAGAGACCCAGTACTTC
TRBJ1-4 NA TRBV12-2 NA CASRYLNRGGNEKLFF TGTGCAAGTCGCTATCTAAACAGGGGGGGGAATGAAAAACTGTTTTTT
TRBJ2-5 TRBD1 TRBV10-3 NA CAISRGTDQETQYF TGTGCCATCAGCAGAGGGACAGACCAAGAGACCCAGTACTTC
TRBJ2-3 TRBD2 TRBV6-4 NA CASSVLAGGDMQYF TGTGCCAGCAGTGTTCTAGCGGGAGGTGATATGCAGTATTTT
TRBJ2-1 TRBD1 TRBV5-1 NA CASSFDLGTGNNEQFF TGCGCCAGCAGCTTCGATTTGGGGACAGGGAATAATGAGCAGTTCTTC
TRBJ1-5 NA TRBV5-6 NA CASNRGGQGQPQHF TGTGCCAGCAACCGAGGGGGTCAGGGGCAGCCCCAGCATTTT
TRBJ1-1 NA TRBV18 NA CASSLTENTEAFF TGTGCCAGCTCACTCACAGAGAACACTGAAGCTTTCTTT
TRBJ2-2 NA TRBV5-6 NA CASSLSRELNTGELFF TGTGCCAGCAGCTTGTCCCGGGAGCTGAACACCGGGGAGCTGTTTTTT
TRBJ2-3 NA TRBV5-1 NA CASSLVAGTDTQYF TGCGCCAGCAGCTTGGTGGCGGGGACAGATACGCAGTATTTT
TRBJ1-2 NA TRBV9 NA CASSVVPSDRNYGYTF TGTGCCAGCAGCGTAGTCCCCTCTGACAGGAACTATGGCTACACCTTC
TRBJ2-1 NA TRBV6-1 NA CASSDPGENEQFF TGTGCCAGCAGTGATCCAGGGGAGAATGAGCAGTTCTTC
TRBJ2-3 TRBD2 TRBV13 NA CASSLGSGLSTQYF TGTGCCAGCAGCTTAGGCTCGGGACTAAGTACGCAGTATTTT
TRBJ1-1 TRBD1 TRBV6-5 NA CASSSTGAGNTEAFF TGTGCCAGCAGCTCGACAGGGGCTGGGAACACTGAAGCTTTCTTT
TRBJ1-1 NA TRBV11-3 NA CASSATRREAFF TGTGCCAGCAGCGCAACGCGCCGTGAAGCTTTCTTT
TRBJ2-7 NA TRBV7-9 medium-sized CASSLNQVSYEQYF TGTGCCAGCAGCTTAAATCAGGTATCCTACGAGCAGTACTTC
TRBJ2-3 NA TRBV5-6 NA CASSLILLASSTDTQYF TGTGCCAGCAGCTTGATCCTGTTGGCTTCTAGCACAGATACGCAGTATTTT
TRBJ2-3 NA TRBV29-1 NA CSLLGGGTDTQYF TGCAGCCTCCTCGGGGGAGGCACAGATACGCAGTATTTT
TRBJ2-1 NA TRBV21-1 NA CASSNGNRPYNEQFF TGTGCCAGCAGCAACGGTAACAGGCCCTACAATGAGCAGTTCTTC
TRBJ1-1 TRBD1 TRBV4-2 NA CASSQGQGWDAEAFF TGTGCCAGCAGCCAAGGACAGGGGTGGGACGCTGAAGCTTTCTTT
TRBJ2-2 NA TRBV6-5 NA CASSNRGYSGELFF TGTGCCAGCAGTAACCGCGGGTATTCCGGGGAGCTGTTTTTT
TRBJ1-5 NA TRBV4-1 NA CASSQVGASGQPQHF TGCGCCAGCAGCCAAGTGGGCGCGAGCGGGCAGCCCCAGCATTTT
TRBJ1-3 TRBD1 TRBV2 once CASGRTGDGNTIYF TGTGCCAGCGGAAGGACAGGAGATGGAAACACCATATATTTT
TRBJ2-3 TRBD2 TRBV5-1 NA CASSTSGDTQYF TGCGCCAGCAGCACTAGCGGAGATACGCAGTATTTT
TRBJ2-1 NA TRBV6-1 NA CASSHTTSNEQFF TGTGCCAGCAGCCACACGACTAGCAATGAGCAGTTCTTC
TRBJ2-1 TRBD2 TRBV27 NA CARGLAGVFNEQFF TGTGCCAGAGGACTAGCGGGGGTATTCAATGAGCAGTTCTTC
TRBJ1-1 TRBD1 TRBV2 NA CASSERGGAVGAFF TGTGCCAGCAGTGAGAGAGGGGGCGCGGTCGGGGCTTTCTTT
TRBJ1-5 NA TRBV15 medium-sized CATSRANSNQPQHF TGTGCCACCAGCAGAGCTAATAGCAATCAGCCCCAGCATTTT
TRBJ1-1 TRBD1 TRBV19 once CASSILGTGGMNTEAFF TGTGCCAGTAGTATTTTAGGGACAGGGGGCATGAACACTGAAGCTTTCTTT
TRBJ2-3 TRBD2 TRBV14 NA CASSQDRWTSGSTDTQYF TGTGCCAGCAGCCAAGATCGGTGGACTAGCGGAAGCACAGATACGCAGTATTTT
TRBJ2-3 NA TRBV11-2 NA CASSLAGAPDTQYF TGTGCCAGCAGCTTAGCGGGAGCCCCAGATACGCAGTATTTT
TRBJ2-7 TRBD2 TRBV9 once CASSPPGGLHEQYF TGTGCCAGCAGCCCCCCGGGGGGTCTCCACGAGCAGTACTTC